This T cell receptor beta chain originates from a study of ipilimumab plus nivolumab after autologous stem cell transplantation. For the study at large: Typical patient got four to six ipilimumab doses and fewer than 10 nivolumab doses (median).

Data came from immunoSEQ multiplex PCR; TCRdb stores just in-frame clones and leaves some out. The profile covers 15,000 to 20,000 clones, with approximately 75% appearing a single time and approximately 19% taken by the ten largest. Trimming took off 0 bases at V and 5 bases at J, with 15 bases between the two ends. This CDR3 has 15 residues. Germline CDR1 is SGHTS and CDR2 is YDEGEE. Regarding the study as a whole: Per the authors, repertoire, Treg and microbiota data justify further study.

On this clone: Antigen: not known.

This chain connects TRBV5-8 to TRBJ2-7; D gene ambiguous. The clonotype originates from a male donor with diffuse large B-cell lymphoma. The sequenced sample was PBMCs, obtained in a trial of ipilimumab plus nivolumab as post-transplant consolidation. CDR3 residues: CASSLEGVPRHEQYF. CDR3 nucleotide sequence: TGTGCCAGCAGCTTGGAAGGAGTACCCCGCCACGAGCAGTACTTC.